A single sample is the source of the 30 T cell receptor beta chains below, sequenced in a study of lymphopenia after photon versus proton radiotherapy. Sequencing used immunoSEQ multiplex PCR; TCRdb keeps in-frame clones, though not all of them. The sample lists about 4,900 clones, around 89% occurring once. The sequenced sample was peripheral blood, obtained from a patient treated with photon-based radiotherapy. These receptors all stem from a man older than 75 with cholangiocarcinoma.

Concerning this clone: Germline is not matched at one junction end, which may reflect a read error. This sample also contains other DNA sequences that code for the same CDR3. The V and J genes are TRBV5-4 and TRBJ1-1; TRBD1 aligns across 9 bases. CDR3 length equals 14 residues. CDR1 is SGHNT and CDR2 is YYREEE in the germline V gene (reference sequence). The CDR3 region is CASSLRTGASEAFF. DNA for the CDR3: TGTGCCAGCAGCTTGCGGACAGGGGCTTCTGAAGCCTTCTTT.

The chain has TRBV7-2 and TRBJ2-7; perhaps TRBD2 as D (6 bases). The CDR3 contains 14 residues. The V and J ends lost 6 bases and 2 bases respectively, with 14 bases between them. Germline assignment: CDR1 SGHTA and CDR2 FQGNSA. CDR3 residues: CASRLRRGPYEQYF. As DNA, the CDR3 is TGTGCCAGCAGACTCCGGAGGGGTCCCTACGAGCAGTACTTC. Looking up the rest from reference TRBV7-2 and TRBJ2-7 gives the full variable domain: GAGVSQSPSNKVTEKGKDVELRCDPISGHTALYWYRQSLGQGLEFLIYFQGNSAPDKSGLPSDRFSAERTGGSVSTLTIQRTQQEDSAVYLCASRLRRGPYEQYFGPGTRLTVT.

This sequence joins TRBV6-1 and TRBJ2-1; D call uncertain. The CDR3 is made up of 12 amino acids. V was trimmed by 3 bases and J by 13 bases, leaving 13 bases between them. CDR1 is MNHNS and CDR2 is SASEGT in the germline V gene. The CDR3 is CASSENFSFQFF. The CDR3, as DNA: TGTGCCAGCAGTGAGAACTTTTCTTTTCAGTTCTTC.

V is TRBV4-2 and J is TRBJ2-3, with D unclear. Trimming removed 0 bases from V and 8 bases from J, with 12 bases in between. CDR1 LGHNA and CDR2 YNFKEQ come from the germline V gene. This CDR3 comprises 14 residues. CDR3 protein: CASSQDMARSTQYF. The CDR3, as DNA: TGTGCCAGCAGCCAAGATATGGCCCGGAGTACGCAGTATTTT.

V usage is TRBV2 and J usage is TRBJ2-5; D is unresolved. This CDR3 comprises 15 residues. From germline, CDR1 is SNHLY and CDR2 FYNNEI. Trimming took off 2 bases at V and 4 bases at J, with 14 bases between the two ends. The CDR3 region has the DNA TGTGCCAGCAGTGAACCCGACTGGGTCCGAGAGACCCAGTACTTC. Amino acid sequence: CASSEPDWVRETQYF.

This chain links TRBV19 with TRBJ2-3; 7 bases are a match to TRBD1. Germline trimming cut 5 bases from V and 4 bases from J; bases unmatched to any gene: 9. The CDR3 loop spans 15 amino acids. The V gene's germline CDR1 is LNHDA and CDR2 SQIVND (reference sequence). The CDR3 DNA reads as TGTGCCAGTAGTTCCTACAGGGGAAGGGCAGATACGCAGTATTTT. Translating it yields CASSSYRGRADTQYF. Looking up the rest from reference TRBV19 and TRBJ2-3 gives the full variable domain: DGGITQSPKYLFRKEGQNVTLSCEQNLNHDAMYWYRQDPGQGLRLIYYSQIVNDFQKGDIAEGYSVSREKKESFPLTVTSAQKNPTAFYLCASSSYRGRADTQYFGPGTRLTVL.

The V gene is TRBV5-1, the J gene TRBJ1-1; the match to TRBD1 covers 8 bases. CDR3 length equals 15 residues. The J segment lost 2 bases and the V segment lost 3 bases, leaving 6 bases of the junction unmatched. In germline, CDR1 is SGHRS, CDR2 YFSETQ. Written as DNA, the CDR3 is TGCGCCAGCAGCTGGGGGACAGGACAAAACACTGAAGCTTTCTTT. Residues: CASSWGTGQNTEAFF.

CDR3 residues: CASSEGRTGGKTQYF. CDR3 bases: TGTGCCAGCAGTGAAGGTCGGACAGGGGGAAAGACCCAGTACTTC. The chain carries TRBV6-1 and TRBJ2-5, with 10 bases that match TRBD1. The CDR3 totals 15 residues. CDR1 and CDR2 (germline): MNHNS, SASEGT. Losses at the gene ends were 1 base for V and 6 bases for J; bases not matched to a gene: 5.

V gene TRBV14 combines with J gene TRBJ1-2; 8 nucleotides align to TRBD1. Germline V CDR1 and CDR2: SGHDN, FVKESK. The CDR3 extends over 15 amino acids. The junction had 6 bases not matched to a gene; V was cut back by 4 bases and J by 2 bases. Here the CDR3 DNA reads TGTGCCAGCAGCCTACGGACAGGGTGGAACTATGGCTACACCTTC. Its translation is CASSLRTGWNYGYTF.

V and J are TRBV6-1 and TRBJ1-2; tentative D call: TRBD1 (5 bases). V lost 5 bases and J lost 7, with 11 bases in between. This CDR3 is built from 12 residues. Germline V lookup: CDR1 MNHNS, CDR2 SASEGT. The DNA for the CDR3 is TGTGCCAGCAGTATGGCGGGGGGTGGCTACACCTTC. Amino acid sequence: CASSMAGGGYTF.

The genes are TRBV7-3 and TRBJ2-5; D is unresolved. With 0 bases removed from V and 12 bases from J, the gap between germline ends came to 14 bases. The germline gives CDR1 SGHTA, CDR2 FQGTGA. The CDR3 is 13 amino acids. The CDR3 sequence is CASSLTLESEKYF. The CDR3 nucleotides read TGTGCCAGCAGCTTAACCTTAGAGAGCGAAAAGTACTTC.

This sequence joins TRBV7-3 and TRBJ2-3; 9 positions agree with TRBD1. J gave up 6 bases and V 5 bases, and 9 bases lay outside the gene matches. The CDR3 totals 15 residues. CDR1 and CDR2 (germline): SGHTA, FQGTGA. The CDR3 spells CASSPEGTGFDTQYF. In DNA form, the CDR3 reads TGTGCCAGCAGCCCCGAAGGGACAGGGTTCGATACGCAGTATTTT. The full variable domain, its missing parts supplied by reference TRBV7-3 and TRBJ2-3, is GAGVSQTPSNKVTEKGKYVELRCDPISGHTALYWYRQSLGQGPEFLIYFQGTGAADDSGLPNDRFFAVRPEGSVSTLKIQRTERGDSAVYLCASSPEGTGFDTQYFGPGTRLTVL.

The chain carries TRBV5-1 and TRBJ2-7; tentatively, D is TRBD1 or TRBD2 (5 bases each). V lost 4 bases and J 2 bases, leaving 16 bases between the germline ends. Germline V gene data show CDR1 as SGHRS and CDR2 as YFSETQ. The CDR3 consists of 15 residues. The DNA for the CDR3 is TGCGCCAGCAGCCTCGGGACCGGACCTGCCTACGAGCAGTACTTC. Protein: CASSLGTGPAYEQYF.

J is TRBJ1-4 and V is TRBV29-1, with 9 bases matching TRBD1. The CDR3 is 12 residues long. Germline loops: CDR1 SQVTM, CDR2 ANQGSEA. Losses at the gene ends were 5 bases for V and 8 bases for J; bases not matched to a gene: 3. The CDR3 DNA is TGCAGCGTTCAGACAGGGGGGGAAAAACTGTTTTTT. It specifies CSVQTGGEKLFF.

This clone was recorded once. This rearrangement joins TRBV9 to TRBJ2-3; TRBD1 might be the D (5 bases). The germline V gene has CDR1 SGDLS and CDR2 YYNGEE. The CDR3 consists of 13 residues. Trimming cost V 0 bases and J 4 bases, with 6 bases left between them. The CDR3 reads CASSVGQSDTQYF. In nucleotides, the CDR3 is TGTGCCAGCAGCGTAGGACAGTCAGATACGCAGTATTTT.

The chain links TRBV7-2 to TRBJ2-3; D ambiguous. The V and J ends lost 5 bases and 0 bases respectively, with 9 bases between them. Germline CDR1 and CDR2: SGHTA and FQGNSA. The CDR3 consists of 14 residues. CDR3 protein: CASSQRISTDTQYF. CDR3 coding DNA: TGTGCCAGCAGCCAACGGATTAGCACAGATACGCAGTATTTT. Complete variable domain (other parts from reference TRBV7-2 and TRBJ2-3): GAGVSQSPSNKVTEKGKDVELRCDPISGHTALYWYRQSLGQGLEFLIYFQGNSAPDKSGLPSDRFSAERTGGSVSTLTIQRTQQEDSAVYLCASSQRISTDTQYFGPGTRLTVL.

The rearrangement links TRBV28 to TRBJ2-5; D not resolved. The CDR3 loop spans 11 amino acids. The germline V and J ends were trimmed by 5 bases and 2 bases, with 3 bases remaining between them. CDR1 and CDR2 from the germline V gene are MDHEN and SYDVKM. The DNA of the CDR3 is TGTGCCAGCAGTCAACAAGAGACCCAGTACTTC. It translates to CASSQQETQYF.

This chain's CDR3 is CAWSAGSDSPLHF. The CDR3 region has the DNA TGTGCCTGGAGTGCGGGGAGTGATTCACCCCTCCACTTT. The chain couples TRBV30 to TRBJ1-6; D not certain. The CDR3 covers 13 residues. V was shortened by 1 base and J by 8 bases, with 9 bases between the two germline ends. Germline V gene sequence: CDR1 GTSNPN, CDR2 SVGIG (reference sequence).

This clone was seen just once. The rearrangement uses TRBV7-8 and TRBJ2-7; no reliable D call. Trimming left V 5 bases short and J 3 bases short, with 8 bases between. The CDR3 runs to 12 residues. The V gene's germline CDR1 is SGHVS and CDR2 FQNEAQ. The CDR3 reads CASSLSFYEQYF. The CDR3 DNA reads as TGTGCCAGCAGCCTGTCATTCTACGAGCAGTACTTC.

The chain couples TRBV27 to TRBJ2-3, with 7 positions matching TRBD1. The germline V gene has CDR1 MNHEY and CDR2 SMNVEV (reference sequence). V gave up 6 bases and J gave up 9 bases; unmatched junction bases: 12. This CDR3 contains 14 residues. DNA of the CDR3: TGTGCCAGCAGCCCCTGGGACAGCCCCGGGACGCAGTATTTT. It is translated as CASSPWDSPGTQYF.

CDR3 nucleotide sequence: TGCAGCGGGGACAGGGGAGGCACAGATACGCAGTATTTT. This translates into CSGDRGGTDTQYF. This chain uses TRBV29-1 with TRBJ2-3, with 10 bases matching TRBD1. V trimming: 7 bases; J trimming: 1 base; junction bases outside the gene matches: 2. Germline CDR1 is SQVTM and CDR2 is ANQGSEA. This CDR3 contains 13 residues.

CDR3 residues: CASSLSRNTGELFF. The CDR3 coding sequence is TGTGCCAGCAGCTTAAGTCGGAACACCGGGGAGCTGTTTTTT. The chain joins TRBV7-3 to TRBJ2-2; D is undetermined. CDR1 is SGHTA, CDR2 FQGTGA, per germline. Trimming removed 1 base from V and 1 base from J, with 4 bases in between. This CDR3 has 14 amino acids.

The gene calls are TRBV7-2 and TRBJ2-7; weak D call: TRBD2 (5 bases). With 3 bases removed from V and 5 bases from J, the gap between germline ends came to 11 bases. This CDR3 has 13 amino acids. The germline gives CDR1 SGHTA, CDR2 FQGNSA. The CDR3 is CASSFGIVNEQYF. The DNA of the CDR3 is TGTGCCAGCAGCTTCGGGATCGTTAACGAGCAGTACTTC.

The chain links TRBV6-5 to TRBJ2-2; possibly TRBD2 for D (5 bases). Trimming cost V 5 bases and J 5 bases, with 12 bases left between them. The CDR3 sequence is 14 residues long. CDR1 is MNHEY, CDR2 SVGAGI, per germline. For the CDR3, the DNA is TGTGCCAGCAGTCCCGGACTTGGGACCGGGGAGCTGTTTTTT. Translating it yields CASSPGLGTGELFF.

Points on this clone: One end of the junction does not line up with germline, which may come from a read error. The V and J genes are TRBV5-1 and TRBJ2-2, with no clear D. This CDR3 is 15 amino acids long. CDR1 is SGHRS, CDR2 YFSETQ, per germline. The CDR3 nucleotides are TGCGCCAGCAGTTTGGGGTATAGGGACACCGGGGAGCTGTTTTTT. Its protein is CASSLGYRDTGELFF.

The J gene is TRBJ2-2, the V gene TRBV11-3, with TRBD2 matching 11 bases. Trimming at V came to 5 bases and at J to 1 base, leaving 3 bases not matched to a gene. This CDR3 has 16 residues. Germline V gives CDR1 SGHNT, CDR2 YENEEA. In DNA, the CDR3 is TGTGCCAGCAGCCGCGGACTAGCGGGGAACACCGGGGAGCTGTTTTTT. Translated, it gives CASSRGLAGNTGELFF.

The chain links TRBV28 to TRBJ2-7; 8 bases map to TRBD1. Germline V gene sequence: CDR1 MDHEN, CDR2 SYDVKM. The ends lost 5 bases at V and 1 base at J; junction bases unmatched: 13. The CDR3 loop spans 17 amino acids. DNA for the CDR3: TGTGCCAGCAGTAGACCCGGGACAGGCATCCTATCCTACGAGCAGTACTTC. This encodes CASSRPGTGILSYEQYF.

The V call is TRBV19, the J call TRBJ1-5; 8 bases match TRBD1. V dropped 5 bases and J dropped 5; count of bases not matched to a gene: 2. Germline lookup yields CDR1 LNHDA and CDR2 SQIVND (reference sequence). The CDR3 contains 13 residues. CDR3 sequence (DNA): TGTGCCAGTAGTGCGGACAGGGATCAGCCCCAGCATTTT. Its translation: CASSADRDQPQHF.

J is TRBJ1-4 and V is TRBV7-9; TRBD1 aligns across 7 bases. The length of the CDR3 is 14 residues. CDR1 is SEHNR and CDR2 is FQNEAQ in the germline V gene (reference sequence). J gave up 5 bases and V 5 bases, and 5 bases lay outside the gene matches. The DNA for the CDR3 is TGTGCCAGCAGCGTTACAGGGGAGAATGAAAAACTGTTTTTT. Translation gives CASSVTGENEKLFF. Complete variable domain (other parts from reference TRBV7-9 and TRBJ1-4): DTGVSQNPRHKITKRGQNVTFRCDPISEHNRLYWYRQTLGQGPEFLTYFQNEAQLEKSRLLSDRFSAERPKGSFSTLEIQRTEQGDSAMYLCASSVTGENEKLFFGSGTQLSVL.

This rearrangement joins TRBV28 to TRBJ1-2; 7 bases match TRBD1. J was trimmed by 3 bases and V by 4 bases; bases with no gene match: 11. The CDR3 extends over 16 amino acids. The germline V gene encodes CDR1 MDHEN and CDR2 SYDVKM. CDR3 loop: CASSSTGEYLDYGYTF. DNA of the CDR3: TGTGCCAGCAGTTCAACAGGGGAGTATCTGGACTATGGCTACACCTTC.